This TCR beta chain was found in a study of radiotherapy plus CTLA-4 blockade in lung cancer. Study-level findings and limits: With interferon-beta, early dynamics of blood T cell clones were reported to best predict response. Blood TCR clones of tumor origin expanded after radiotherapy plus ipilimumab.

Germline V gene lookup returns CDR1 SGHRS and CDR2 YFSETQ. The CDR3 runs to 15 residues. Trimming stripped 0 bases from V and 5 bases from J, with 12 bases between. Generated by immunoSEQ multiplex PCR, the TCRdb table keeps only in-frame clones and is missing some. Among approximately 85,000 clones listed, approximately 80% were seen once. Comments on this clone: Its specificity is unknown.

The source is a human donor with non-small cell lung cancer that progressed on radiotherapy plus ipilimumab. The chain employs TRBV5-1 and TRBJ2-1; no reliable D call. The sample was peripheral blood, taken from a patient treated with radiotherapy plus ipilimumab. The CDR3 loop reads CASSLVLRANNEQFF. The CDR3 DNA follows: TGCGCCAGCAGCTTGGTCCTCCGGGCCAACAATGAGCAGTTCTTC.